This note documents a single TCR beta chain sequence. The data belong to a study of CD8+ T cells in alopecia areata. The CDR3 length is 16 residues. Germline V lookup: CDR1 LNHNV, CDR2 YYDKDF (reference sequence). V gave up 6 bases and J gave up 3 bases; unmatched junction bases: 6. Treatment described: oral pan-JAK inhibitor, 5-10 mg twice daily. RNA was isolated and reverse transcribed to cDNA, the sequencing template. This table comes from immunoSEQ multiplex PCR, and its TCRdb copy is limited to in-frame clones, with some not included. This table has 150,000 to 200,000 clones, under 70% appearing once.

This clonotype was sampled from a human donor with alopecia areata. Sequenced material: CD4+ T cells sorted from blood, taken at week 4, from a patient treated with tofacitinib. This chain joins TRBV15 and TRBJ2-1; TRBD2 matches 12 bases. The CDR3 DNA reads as TGTGCCACCAGGCCGACTAGCGGGGGCGACTACAATGAGCAGTTCTTC. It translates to CATRPTSGGDYNEQFF.